This TCR beta chain derives from a study of cytomegalovirus exposure and HLA in healthy donors. Findings and limits, study-wide: Presence/absence analyses supposed approximately even sequencing depth among donors. In a later analysis, DRB1 alleles had the most associated TCRs; HLA-C alleles the fewest. Segments of the TCR beta V type were, in most cases, productive about 87% or about 30% of the time in an earlier analysis.

The CDR3 is 13 residues long. Germline CDR1 reads SGHNT; CDR2 reads YYREEE (reference sequence). The V gene lost 3 bases and the J gene lost 5 bases, with 11 bases spanning the gap. This clone was recorded a few times. The target antigen is unknown. 13 Jbeta primers and 60 Vbeta primers were used for the PCR. The protocol was immunoSEQ multiplex PCR, while the TCRdb copy is restricted to in-frame clones and leaves out a portion. The table has 90,000 to 150,000 clones, roughly 14% seen once. The TCR sequence derives from a young woman in good health and CMV-seronegative. V is TRBV5-4 and J is TRBJ2-5, with a weak D call TRBD2 (5 bases). What was sequenced was PBMCs. CDR3 DNA: TGTGCCAGCAGCTCACTAGGGCTGGAGACCCAGTACTTC. The encoded protein is CASSSLGLETQYF.